These 10 T cell receptor beta chains share one sample of origin, sequenced in a study of shared clonotypes between healthy human individuals. The data were produced by immunoSEQ multiplex PCR, yet TCRdb's version contains in-frame clones alone and is incomplete. The table lists about half a million clones, 79% of them singletons. What was sequenced was PBMCs. These receptors came from a woman aged 40 to 55 in good health. Some clones in this sample may be carry-over from other donors' samples.

The chain links TRBV13 to TRBJ2-7; 9 bases are shared with TRBD2. V shed 3 bases and J 7 bases; nucleotides not matched to a gene: 4. The CDR3 spans 13 residues. Germline V gives CDR1 PRHDT, CDR2 FYEKMQ (reference sequence). CDR3 nucleotide sequence: TGTGCCAGCAGCTTGGCGGGAGGGCGTGAGCAGTACTTC. It yields the protein CASSLAGGREQYF.

The chain combines TRBV5-8 with TRBJ2-3; D is tentatively TRBD1 or TRBD2 (6 bases each). V was pared by 4 bases and J by 4 bases, with 19 bases between. Per the germline V gene, CDR1 is SGHTS and CDR2 is YDEGEE. The CDR3 consists of 16 residues. In DNA form, the CDR3 reads TGTGCCAGCAGCCCAAGGGGGAGGTCGGGTTCAGATACGCAGTATTTT. Translating it yields CASSPRGRSGSDTQYF. The full variable domain, in which reference TRBV5-8 and TRBJ2-3 provide the parts outside the CDR3, is EAGVTQSPTHLIKTRGQQATLRCSPISGHTSVYWYQQALGLGLQFLLWYDEGEERNRGNFPPRFSGRQFPNYSSELNVNALELEDSALYLCASSPRGRSGSDTQYFGPGTRLTVL.

J is TRBJ2-5 and V is TRBV5-6; D might be TRBD1 (6 bases). Germline V gene data show CDR1 as SGHDT and CDR2 as YYEEEE. This CDR3 spans 14 amino acids. Trimming shortened V by 0 bases and J by 2 bases, and 8 bases separated the two germline ends. The CDR3 nucleotides are TGTGCCAGCAGCTTGGCAAGGGGGCAAGAGACCCAGTACTTC. The encoded protein is CASSLARGQETQYF.

This rearrangement joins TRBV6-6 to TRBJ1-5; TRBD1 matches at 7 bases. V was pared by 2 bases and J by 4 bases, with 5 bases of the junction left unmatched. Germline V CDR1 and CDR2: MNHNY, SVGAGI (reference sequence). This CDR3 region has 15 residues. The CDR3: CASSYHGQVNQPQHF. The CDR3 nucleotides are TGTGCCAGCAGTTACCATGGACAGGTAAATCAGCCCCAGCATTTT.

This chain joins TRBV5-4 and TRBJ1-2, with TRBD1 as a possible D gene (6 bases). CDR1 and CDR2 (germline): SGHNT, YYREEE (reference sequence). The CDR3 is 19 residues long. Trimming cost V 0 bases and J 0 bases, with 21 bases left between them. CDR3 in amino acids: CASSLGGRGSLKSNYGYTF. For the CDR3, the DNA is TGTGCCAGCAGCTTGGGGGGGCGGGGTTCGCTTAAGTCTAACTATGGCTACACCTTC.

This chain uses TRBV18 with TRBJ2-7; the match to TRBD1 covers 7 bases. V lost 9 bases and J lost 0; bases outside the gene matches: 8. Per germline, CDR1 KGHSH and CDR2 LQKENI. The CDR3 has 14 residues. The chain's CDR3 is CASILGQDSYEQYF. The CDR3 region has the DNA TGTGCCAGTATCCTCGGACAGGACTCCTACGAGCAGTACTTC.

The chain recombines TRBV29-1 with TRBJ2-7; either TRBD1 or TRBD2 may fit D (5 bases each). CDR3 length equals 14 residues. The V end was cut by 2 bases, the J end by 1 base, with 12 bases between. The germline V gene encodes CDR1 SQVTM and CDR2 ANQGSEA. The CDR3 spells CSVERGSGSYEQYF. CDR3 DNA sequence: TGCAGCGTTGAAAGGGGAAGCGGATCCTACGAGCAGTACTTC.

The count of this clone is one. The chain employs TRBV18 and TRBJ2-7; 7 bases map to TRBD1. V was clipped by 3 bases and J by 3 bases; unmatched bases: 11. Germline V gene data show CDR1 as KGHSH and CDR2 as LQKENI. The CDR3 is 16 amino acids. Written as DNA, the CDR3 is TGTGCCAGCTCACCCACTACAGGGGCCAGCTTCTACGAGCAGTACTTC. Residues: CASSPTTGASFYEQYF.

This sequence joins TRBV6-1 and TRBJ1-2; a weak D match, TRBD1 (6 bases). Germline values: CDR1 MNHNS, CDR2 SASEGT. This CDR3 comprises 13 residues. V shed 3 bases and J shed 6 bases, with 11 bases lying between them. In DNA, the CDR3 is TGTGCCAGCAGTGAGGTACAGGGCCATGGCTACACCTTC. This encodes CASSEVQGHGYTF.

V gene TRBV19 combines with J gene TRBJ2-1; 10 nucleotides align to TRBD2. The CDR3 runs 15 residues. CDR1 is LNHDA, CDR2 SQIVND, per germline (reference sequence). The junction had 6 bases not matched to a gene; V was cut back by 7 bases and J by 3 bases. CDR3 protein: CASTPGLAFYNEQFF. CDR3 DNA: TGTGCCAGTACCCCGGGACTAGCGTTCTACAATGAGCAGTTCTTC.